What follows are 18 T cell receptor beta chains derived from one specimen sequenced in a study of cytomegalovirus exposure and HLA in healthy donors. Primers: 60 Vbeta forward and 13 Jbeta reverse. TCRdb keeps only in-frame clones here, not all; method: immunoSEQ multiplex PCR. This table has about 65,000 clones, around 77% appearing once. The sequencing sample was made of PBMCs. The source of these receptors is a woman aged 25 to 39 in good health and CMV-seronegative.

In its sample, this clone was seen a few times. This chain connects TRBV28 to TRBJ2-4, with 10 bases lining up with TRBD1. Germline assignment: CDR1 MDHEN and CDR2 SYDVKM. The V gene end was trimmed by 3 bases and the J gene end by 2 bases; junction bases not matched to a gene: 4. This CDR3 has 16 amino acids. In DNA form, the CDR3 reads TGTGCCAGCAGTTTTGAGACAGGGGGCTCCAAAAACATTCAGTACTTC. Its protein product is CASSFETGGSKNIQYF.

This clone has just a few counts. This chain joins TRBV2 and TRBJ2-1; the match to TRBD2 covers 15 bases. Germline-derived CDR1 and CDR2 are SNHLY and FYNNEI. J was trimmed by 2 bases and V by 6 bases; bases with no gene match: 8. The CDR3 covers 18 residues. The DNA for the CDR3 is TGTGCCAGCAGCAAGCGGACTAGCGGGAGGGCCACCTACAATGAGCAGTTCTTC. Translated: CASSKRTSGRATYNEQFF. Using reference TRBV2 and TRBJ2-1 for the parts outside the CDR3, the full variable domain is EPEVTQTPSHQVTQMGQEVILRCVPISNHLYFYWYRQILGQKVEFLVSFYNNEISEKSEIFDDQFSVERPDGSNFTLKIRSTKLEDSAMYFCASSKRTSGRATYNEQFFGPGTRLTVL.

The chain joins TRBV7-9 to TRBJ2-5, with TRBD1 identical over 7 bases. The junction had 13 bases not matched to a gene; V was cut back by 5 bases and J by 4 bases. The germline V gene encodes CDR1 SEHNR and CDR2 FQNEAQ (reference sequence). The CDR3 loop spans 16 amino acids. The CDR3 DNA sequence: TGTGCCAGCAGCCAGCACCCGGGACAGTTCAGAGAGACCCAGTACTTC. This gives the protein CASSQHPGQFRETQYF.

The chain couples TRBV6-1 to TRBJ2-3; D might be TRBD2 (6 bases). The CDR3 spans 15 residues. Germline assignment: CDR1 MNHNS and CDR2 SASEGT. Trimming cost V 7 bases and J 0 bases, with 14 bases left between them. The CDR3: CASNTGTRSTDTQYF. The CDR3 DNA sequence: TGTGCCAGCAACACCGGGACTCGTAGCACAGATACGCAGTATTTT.

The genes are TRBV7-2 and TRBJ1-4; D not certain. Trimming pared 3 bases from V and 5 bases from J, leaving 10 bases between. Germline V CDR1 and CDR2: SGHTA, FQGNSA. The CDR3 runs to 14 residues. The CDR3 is CASSLSTVNEKLFF. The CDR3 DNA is TGTGCCAGCAGCTTGTCTACAGTAAATGAAAAACTGTTTTTT.

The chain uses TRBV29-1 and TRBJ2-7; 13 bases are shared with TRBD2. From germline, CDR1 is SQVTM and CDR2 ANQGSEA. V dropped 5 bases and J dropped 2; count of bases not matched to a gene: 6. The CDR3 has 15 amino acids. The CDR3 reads CSVNPGLAGTYEQYF. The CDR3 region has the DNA TGCAGCGTTAACCCGGGACTAGCGGGGACCTACGAGCAGTACTTC.

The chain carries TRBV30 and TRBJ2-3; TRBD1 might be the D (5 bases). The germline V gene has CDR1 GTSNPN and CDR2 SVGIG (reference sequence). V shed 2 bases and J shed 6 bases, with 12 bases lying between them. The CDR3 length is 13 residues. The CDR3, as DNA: TGTGCCTGGAGTCCCCTGGACACCGATACGCAGTATTTT. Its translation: CAWSPLDTDTQYF.

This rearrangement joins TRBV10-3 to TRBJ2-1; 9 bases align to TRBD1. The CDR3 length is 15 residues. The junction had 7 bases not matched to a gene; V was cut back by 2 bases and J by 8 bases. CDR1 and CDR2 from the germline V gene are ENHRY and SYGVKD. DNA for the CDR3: TGTGCCATCAGTGAGAAGGGACAGGGCTGGGATGAGCAGTTCTTC. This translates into CAISEKGQGWDEQFF.

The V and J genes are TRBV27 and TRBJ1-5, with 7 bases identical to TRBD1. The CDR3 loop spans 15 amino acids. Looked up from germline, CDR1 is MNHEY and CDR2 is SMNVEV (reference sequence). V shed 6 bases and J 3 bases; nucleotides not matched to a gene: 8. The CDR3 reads CASSLTEGANQPQHF. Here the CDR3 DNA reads TGTGCCAGCAGCCTGACGGAGGGGGCCAATCAGCCCCAGCATTTT.

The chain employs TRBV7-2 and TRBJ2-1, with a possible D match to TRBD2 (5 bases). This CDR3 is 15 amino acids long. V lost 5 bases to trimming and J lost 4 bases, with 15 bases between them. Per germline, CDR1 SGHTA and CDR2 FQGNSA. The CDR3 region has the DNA TGTGCCAGCAGCGTCACTAGTTTAGTATACAATGAGCAGTTCTTC. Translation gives CASSVTSLVYNEQFF.

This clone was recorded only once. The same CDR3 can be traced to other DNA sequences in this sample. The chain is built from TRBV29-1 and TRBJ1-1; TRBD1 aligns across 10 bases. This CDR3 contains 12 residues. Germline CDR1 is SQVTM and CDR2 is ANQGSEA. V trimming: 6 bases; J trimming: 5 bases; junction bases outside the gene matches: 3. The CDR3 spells CSVRTGGTEAFF. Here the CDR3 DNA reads TGCAGCGTGCGGACAGGGGGAACTGAAGCTTTCTTT.

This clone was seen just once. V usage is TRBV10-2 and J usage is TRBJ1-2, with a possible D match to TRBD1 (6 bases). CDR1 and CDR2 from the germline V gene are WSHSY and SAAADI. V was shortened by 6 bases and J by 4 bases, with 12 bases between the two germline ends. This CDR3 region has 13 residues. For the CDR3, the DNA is TGCGCCAGCAGAGTCACAGGGAGCTATGGCTACACCTTC. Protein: CASRVTGSYGYTF.

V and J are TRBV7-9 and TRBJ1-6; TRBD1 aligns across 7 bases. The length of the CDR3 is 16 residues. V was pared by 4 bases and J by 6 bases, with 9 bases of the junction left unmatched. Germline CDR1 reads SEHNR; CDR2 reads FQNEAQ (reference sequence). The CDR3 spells CASSSATQGSNSPLHF. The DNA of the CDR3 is TGTGCCAGCAGCTCCGCGACACAGGGGTCTAATTCACCCCTCCACTTT.

The CDR3 here is CASSPQTGELFF. CDR3 bases: TGTGCCAGCAGCCCTCAGACCGGGGAGCTGTTTTTT. The chain combines TRBV9 with TRBJ2-2; D is unclear. Trimming took off 4 bases at V and 5 bases at J, with 6 bases between the two ends. Germline-derived CDR1 and CDR2 are SGDLS and YYNGEE. CDR3 length: 12 residues.

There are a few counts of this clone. As DNA, the CDR3 is TGTGCCAGCAGCTACCGGGACAGGGGCCACAATGAGCAGTTCTTC. It is translated as CASSYRDRGHNEQFF. This chain joins TRBV6-5 and TRBJ2-1; 10 nucleotides agree with TRBD1. The ends lost 6 bases at V and 5 bases at J; junction bases unmatched: 7. The germline V gene has CDR1 MNHEY and CDR2 SVGAGI. CDR3 length: 15 amino acids.

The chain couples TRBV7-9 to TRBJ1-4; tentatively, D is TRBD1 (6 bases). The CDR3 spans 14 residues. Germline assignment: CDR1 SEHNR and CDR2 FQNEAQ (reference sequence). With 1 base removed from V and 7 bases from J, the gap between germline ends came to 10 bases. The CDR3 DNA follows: TGTGCCAGCAGCTTAGGCGGGGGCCGTGAAAAACTGTTTTTT. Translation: CASSLGGGREKLFF.

The CDR3 loop is CASRLAASSYNEQFF. In DNA, the CDR3 is TGTGCCAGCAGGCTAGCGGCGAGCTCCTACAATGAGCAGTTCTTC. The chain has TRBV6-4 and TRBJ2-1; the match to TRBD2 covers 7 bases. V was pared by 6 bases and J by 0 bases, with 5 bases of the junction left unmatched. This CDR3 comprises 15 residues. Germline CDR1 is MRHNA and CDR2 is SNTAGT.

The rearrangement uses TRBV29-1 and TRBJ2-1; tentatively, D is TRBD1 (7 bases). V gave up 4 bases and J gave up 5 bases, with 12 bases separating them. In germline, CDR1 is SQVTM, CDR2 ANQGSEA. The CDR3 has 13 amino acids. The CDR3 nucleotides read TGCAGCGTTGCCCAGGGGGGACACAATGAGCAGTTCTTC. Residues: CSVAQGGHNEQFF.